These 21 T cell receptor beta chains were all obtained from the same sample, sequenced in a study of CD8 T cells in ankylosing spondylitis. TCRdb independently ran MiXCR on the 5' RACE reads; one entry per CDR3 protein. Found here are about 160,000 distinct CDR3 sequences, 9.8% of them singletons; the top ten hold over 12%. The sequenced material came from blood, either unsorted or a sorted T cell fraction (not recorded which). All receptors come from a female donor with ankylosing spondylitis or in good health (not recorded which).

The V call is TRBV27, the J call TRBJ2-7; the match to TRBD1 covers 7 bases. V lost 5 bases and J lost 1; bases outside the gene matches: 5. CDR1 is MNHEY and CDR2 is SMNVEV in the germline V gene (reference sequence). This CDR3 has 14 amino acids. The CDR3 loop reads CASSADRVSYEQYF. CDR3 in DNA: TGTGCCAGCAGTGCTGACAGGGTGTCCTACGAGCAGTACTTC.

The chain is built from TRBV20-1 and TRBJ1-2; D uncertain. The V end was cut by 4 bases, the J end by 3 bases, with 6 bases between. This CDR3 is built from 11 residues. Germline CDR1 and CDR2: DFQATT and SNEGSKA (reference sequence). CDR3 in DNA: TGCAGTGCTAAAAAGGACTATGGCTACACCTTC. Residues: CSAKKDYGYTF.

This clonotype was counted a few times. The chain combines TRBV10-2 with TRBJ2-2, with D perhaps assigned TRBD1 or TRBD2 (6 bases each). The CDR3 covers 12 residues. Trimming removed 9 bases at V and 4 bases at J, with 9 bases between. CDR1 and CDR2 (germline): WSHSY, SAAADI. CDR3 coding DNA: TGCGCCAGTTGGGGGGCCACCGGGGAGCTGTTTTTT. It yields the protein CASWGATGELFF.

This clonotype has only a few counts. The chain employs TRBV5-5 and TRBJ2-5; D tentatively fits TRBD1 or TRBD2 (6 bases each). The CDR3 covers 15 residues. Germline CDR1 is SGHKS and CDR2 is YYEKEE (reference sequence). Trimming cost V 2 bases and J 2 bases, with 13 bases left between them. CDR3 protein: CASSFGRTVQETQYF. The CDR3 bases are TGTGCCAGCAGCTTTGGGAGGACAGTACAAGAGACCCAGTACTTC.

This clonotype turned up a few times. V is TRBV7-9 and J is TRBJ2-3; D remains ambiguous. The germline gives CDR1 SEHNR, CDR2 FQNEAQ (reference sequence). The CDR3 consists of 13 residues. The V and J ends lost 5 bases and 5 bases respectively, with 11 bases between them. CDR3 in DNA: TGTGCCAGCAGCCCCGGCTGGGAAGATACGCAGTATTTT. Encoded protein: CASSPGWEDTQYF. The full variable domain, with the rest looked up from reference TRBV7-9 and TRBJ2-3, is DTGVSQNPRHKITKRGQNVTFRCDPISEHNRLYWYRQTLGQGPEFLTYFQNEAQLEKSRLLSDRFSAERPKGSFSTLEIQRTEQGDSAMYLCASSPGWEDTQYFGPGTRLTVL.

V gene TRBV29-1 combines with J gene TRBJ2-5, with 10 bases identical to TRBD2. J lost 5 bases, V lost 5 bases, and 8 bases had no gene match. The CDR3 spans 14 residues. CDR1 is SQVTM, CDR2 ANQGSEA, per germline. The DNA for the CDR3 is TGCAGCGTTCCCCTAGCGGGAGTGGGCGAGACCCAGTACTTC. It codes for CSVPLAGVGETQYF.

The V and J genes are TRBV27 and TRBJ1-5; D possibly corresponds to TRBD1 (5 bases). This CDR3 comprises 15 residues. Looked up from germline, CDR1 is MNHEY and CDR2 is SMNVEV (reference sequence). Trimming stripped 2 bases from V and 4 bases from J, with 12 bases between. The CDR3 DNA follows: TGTGCCAGCAGTTTAGGCAGGGAGGGGAATCAGCCCCAGCATTTT. Translation: CASSLGREGNQPQHF.

Points on this clonotype: This may be a read error, as it is one base from a much larger clone. The chain carries TRBV7-2 and TRBJ2-7; D not resolved. Germline values: CDR1 SGHTA, CDR2 FQGNSA. This CDR3 region has 11 residues. The ends were cut back, 3 bases at V and 3 bases at J, with 3 bases in the middle. The CDR3 here is CASSFNYEQYF. CDR3 in DNA: TGTGCCAGCAGCTTCAACTACGAGCAGTACTTC. The whole variable domain, remainder taken from reference TRBV7-2 and TRBJ2-7, is GAGVSQSPSNKVTEKGKDVELRCDPISGHTALYWYRQSLGQGLEFLIYFQGNSAPDKSGLPSDRFSAERTGGSVSTLTIQRTQQEDSAVYLCASSFNYEQYFGPGTRLTVT.

This chain uses TRBV27 with TRBJ2-5; TRBD2 might be the D (6 bases). Germline V lookup: CDR1 MNHEY, CDR2 SMNVEV (reference sequence). The germline V and J ends were trimmed by 6 bases and 2 bases, with 19 bases remaining between them. The CDR3 has 16 amino acids. The CDR3 DNA sequence: TGTGCCAGCAGGAACCAGGGTATCGGGGGACAAGAGACCCAGTACTTC. Protein sequence: CASRNQGIGGQETQYF.

This clonotype was detected only a few times. The V call is TRBV6-1, the J call TRBJ2-4; 9 nucleotides line up with TRBD1. The V gene's germline CDR1 is MNHNS and CDR2 SASEGT. V shed 5 bases, J shed 1 base, and the junction held 6 bases outside the gene matches. The CDR3 totals 16 residues. Here the CDR3 reads CASSRDRAEAKNIQYF. For the CDR3, the DNA is TGTGCCAGCAGTCGGGACAGGGCGGAGGCCAAAAACATTCAGTACTTC.

This clonotype was seen a few times. V usage is TRBV12-5 and J usage is TRBJ2-7; 11 bases match TRBD1. CDR1 is LGHNT, CDR2 FRNRAP, per germline. Trimming removed 5 bases from V and 1 base from J; junction bases left unmatched: 7. The CDR3 extends over 16 amino acids. The CDR3 region is CASGPLGDRGSYEQYF. Written as DNA, the CDR3 is TGTGCTAGTGGTCCGCTGGGGGACAGGGGGTCCTACGAGCAGTACTTC.

This clonotype has more than one count but fewer than ten. The gene calls are TRBV27 and TRBJ1-5; 10 bases map to TRBD1. V shed 6 bases, J shed 5 bases, and the junction held 4 bases outside the gene matches. The CDR3 totals 14 residues. The V gene's germline CDR1 is MNHEY and CDR2 SMNVEV (reference sequence). CDR3 sequence: CASSWGTGDQPQHF. For the CDR3, the DNA is TGTGCCAGCAGCTGGGGGACAGGGGATCAGCCCCAGCATTTT.

This clonotype was counted only a few times. The chain couples TRBV27 to TRBJ2-5, with 8 bases aligning to TRBD1. Germline lookup yields CDR1 MNHEY and CDR2 SMNVEV (reference sequence). Germline trimming cut 5 bases from V and 5 bases from J; bases unmatched to any gene: 7. The CDR3 loop spans 14 amino acids. The CDR3 DNA follows: TGTGCCAGCAGTCCACGGACAGGGATGGAGACCCAGTACTTC. Amino acids: CASSPRTGMETQYF.

The chain has TRBV30 and TRBJ2-1; no reliable D call. Trimming took off 2 bases at V and 3 bases at J, with 8 bases between the two ends. Germline V gene data show CDR1 as GTSNPN and CDR2 as SVGIG (reference sequence). This CDR3 region has 13 residues. CDR3 residues: CAWSTHSYNEQFF. The DNA for the CDR3 is TGTGCCTGGAGTACCCATAGCTACAATGAGCAGTTCTTC.

In its sample, this clonotype was seen a few times. The rearrangement links TRBV20-1 to TRBJ2-1; TRBD2 matches 7 bases. The CDR3 runs 17 residues. CDR1 is DFQATT, CDR2 SNEGSKA, per germline (reference sequence). With V trimmed by 3 bases and J by 4 bases, 15 bases remained unmatched. The CDR3 loop reads CSARTRDYSQEYNEQFF. DNA of the CDR3: TGCAGTGCTAGGACCCGGGACTATTCACAGGAATACAATGAGCAGTTCTTC.

The J gene is TRBJ2-1, the V gene TRBV20-1, with 10 bases identical to TRBD1. Germline V lookup: CDR1 DFQATT, CDR2 SNEGSKA (reference sequence). The junction had 8 bases not matched to a gene; V was cut back by 3 bases and J by 3 bases. The CDR3 contains 16 residues. Here the CDR3 reads CSASATGQGNYNEQFF. The CDR3 nucleotides read TGCAGTGCTAGTGCCACGGGACAGGGGAACTACAATGAGCAGTTCTTC.

This clonotype has just a few counts. The V call is TRBV19, the J call TRBJ2-7; D ambiguous. Trimming removed 3 bases at V and 0 bases at J, with 6 bases between. The CDR3 extends over 13 amino acids. The germline gives CDR1 LNHDA, CDR2 SQIVND (reference sequence). In DNA form, the CDR3 reads TGTGCCAGTAGTATCGGCTCCTCCTACGAGCAGTACTTC. It yields the protein CASSIGSSYEQYF. Variable domain in full (rest from reference TRBV19 and TRBJ2-7): DGGITQSPKYLFRKEGQNVTLSCEQNLNHDAMYWYRQDPGQGLRLIYYSQIVNDFQKGDIAEGYSVSREKKESFPLTVTSAQKNPTAFYLCASSIGSSYEQYFGPGTRLTVT.

The chain combines TRBV4-3 with TRBJ1-5, with a possible D match to TRBD1 (5 bases). V was clipped by 1 base and J by 7 bases, with 14 bases between them. Germline V gene lookup returns CDR1 LGHNA and CDR2 YSLEER. The CDR3 has 15 amino acids. In DNA, the CDR3 is TGCGCCAGCAGCCAAGGCTTCGGGGCTGGCCAGCCCCAGCATTTT. Translated, it gives CASSQGFGAGQPQHF.

This clonotype was counted between two and nine times. The chain uses TRBV24-1 and TRBJ2-7, with D maybe TRBD2 (5 bases). V lost 4 bases to trimming and J lost 6 bases, with 9 bases between them. There are 12 residues in the CDR3. CDR1 and CDR2 from the germline V gene are KGHDR and SFDVKD. The CDR3 sequence: CATSDPAGEQYF. The CDR3 bases are TGTGCCACCAGTGACCCGGCGGGCGAGCAGTACTTC.

This clonotype came up a few times. The V gene is TRBV11-2, the J gene TRBJ2-5; 10 nucleotides agree with TRBD2. The CDR3 consists of 15 residues. CDR1 is SGHAT and CDR2 is FQNNGV in the germline V gene. J was trimmed by 1 base and V by 5 bases; bases with no gene match: 4. The CDR3 protein is CASSAGTSVQETQYF. The CDR3 coding sequence is TGTGCCAGCAGCGCCGGGACTAGCGTCCAAGAGACCCAGTACTTC.

Ten or more counts support this clonotype. CDR3 bases: TGTGCCAGCGGGGGGGCCAACGTCCTGACTTTC. As protein: CASGGANVLTF. The chain combines TRBV11-2 with TRBJ2-6; D is uncertain. This CDR3 contains 11 residues. The germline V gene has CDR1 SGHAT and CDR2 FQNNGV. V lost 8 bases to trimming and J lost 4 bases, with 3 bases between them.